A selection of T cell receptor beta chains follows, all from one sample in a study. TCRdb re-called the 5' RACE reads through MiXCR, storing one row per CDR3 protein. The table lists around 30,000 distinct CDR3 sequences, roughly 25% of them singletons, with 3.5% to 4.5% in the top ten. Sequencing was done on a sample of naive CD4+ T cells sorted from a lymph node. Source of these receptors: a female donor with breast cancer. CDR3s include the opening cysteine and the closing phenylalanine or tryptophan. D genes are given only for firm matches. Size is omitted from some rows. Given values are once, few, many or a class for expanded clones.

>TRBJ1-2|TRBD1|TRBV7-9|NA
TGTGCCAGCACCAGGACAGGGTTCGACGGCTACACCTTC
CASTRTGFDGYTF
>TRBJ2-7|NA|TRBV12-3/TRBV12-4|many
TGTGCCAGCAGTTTAGTCTTCTCCTACGAGCAGTACTTC
CASSLVFSYEQYF
>TRBJ1-6|TRBD1|TRBV5-1|NA
TGCGCCAGCAGCTTGGGGGACAGCAATTCACCCCTCCACTTT
CASSLGDSNSPLHF
>TRBJ2-5|NA|TRBV5-1|few
TGCGCCAGCAGCTTTAGGGGACAAGGGGCCCAAGAGACCCAGTACTTC
CASSFRGQGAQETQYF
>TRBJ1-1|TRBD1|TRBV6-1|medium-sized
TGTGCCAGCAGCCCGCAGGGGGACACTGAAGCTTTCTTT
CASSPQGDTEAFF
>TRBJ2-6|NA|TRBV5-1|NA
TGCGCCAGCAGTGAGCAGGCCTCCGGGGCCAACGTCCTGACTTTC
CASSEQASGANVLTF
>TRBJ1-2|TRBD1|TRBV11-1|NA
TGTGCCAGCAGCCCAAAGACAGGGTACTACTCCTATGGCTACACCTTC
CASSPKTGYYSYGYTF
>TRBJ2-7|NA|TRBV12-3/TRBV12-4|NA
TGTGCCGGCAGTTTCACCTCAGGGGCGAGGTACGAGCAGTACTTC
CAGSFTSGARYEQYF
>TRBJ1-2|NA|TRBV11-3|NA
TGTGCCAGCAGCTTAGCCTCGCCAGCCCCCCTTGGCTACACCTTC
CASSLASPAPLGYTF
>TRBJ1-5|NA|TRBV4-2|NA
TGTGCCAGCAGCCAAGATTACCGTCAGCCCCAGCATTTT
CASSQDYRQPQHF
>TRBJ1-6|NA|TRBV3-1|few
TGTGCCACCCGGACCGGGGGTAATTCACCCCTCCACTTT
CATRTGGNSPLHF
>TRBJ2-3|NA|TRBV7-2|few
TGTGCCAGCAGCTTAGTGGTGAGGGCCCACACAGATACGCAGTATTTT
CASSLVVRAHTDTQYF
>TRBJ1-5|TRBD1|TRBV27|NA
TGTGCCAGCACTTCCGGACAGGAGCCCCAGCATTTT
CASTSGQEPQHF
>TRBJ1-1|TRBD1|TRBV5-1|NA
TGCGCCAGCAGCTCAGGGGGAGTACGTACTGAAGCTTTCTTT
CASSSGGVRTEAFF
>TRBJ2-6|NA|TRBV29-1|few
TGCAGCGTTGAAGCAGGGCGTGGGGCCAACGTCCTGACTTTC
CSVEAGRGANVLTF
>TRBJ1-2|NA|TRBV4-1|NA
TGCGCCAGCAGCCAAGAGACAGCGCAAAAAGCTACCAACTATGGCTACACCTTC
CASSQETAQKATNYGYTF
>TRBJ1-1|NA|TRBV7-3|NA
TGTGCCAGCAGCCACGGAGAAGGACAGATGAACACTGAAGCTTTCTTT
CASSHGEGQMNTEAFF
>TRBJ2-1|NA|TRBV5-1|medium-sized
TGCGCCAGCAGCTTGGAGGCTAGCGATGAGCAGTTCTTC
CASSLEASDEQFF
>TRBJ2-1|NA|TRBV5-1|NA
TGCGCCAGCAGCTTGTTGGCCAACAATGAGCAGTTCTTC
CASSLLANNEQFF
>TRBJ1-5|TRBD1|TRBV4-2|NA
TGTGCCAGCAGCCAAGACGGGACAGGGGGCAATCAGCCCCAGCATTTT
CASSQDGTGGNQPQHF
>TRBJ2-2|TRBD2|TRBV4-1|medium-sized
TGCGCCAGCAGCCAAGTTGATAGCGGGGTTTATGGCACCGGGGAGCTGTTTTTT
CASSQVDSGVYGTGELFF
>TRBJ1-1|NA|TRBV20-1|NA
TGCAGTGGCGAGAGGGGGGGCACTGAAGCTTTCTTT
CSGERGGTEAFF
>TRBJ2-7|NA|TRBV20-1|medium-sized
TGCAGTGCCAAGGGGCCAGTACCCAGCTCCTACGAGCAGTACTTC
CSAKGPVPSSYEQYF
>TRBJ2-2|TRBD2|TRBV4-2|medium-sized
TGTGCCAGCAGCCAAGATCGTCTAGCGGGAGCCGGGGAGCTGTTTTTT
CASSQDRLAGAGELFF
>TRBJ2-7|NA|TRBV4-1|few
TGCGCCAGCAGCCAAGGAGCATCCGAGCAGTACTTC
CASSQGASEQYF
>TRBJ1-1|NA|TRBV10-3|NA
TGTGCCACCAGCTCACAGGCGGACACTGAAGCTTTCTTT
CATSSQADTEAFF
>TRBJ1-2|NA|TRBV20-1|NA
TGCAGTGCTAGAGCCGAATCAGTTTCTCGCTATGGCTACACCTTC
CSARAESVSRYGYTF
>TRBJ2-7|NA|TRBV3-1|many
TGTGCCAGCAGCCTCAGGCCCCCCTACGAGCAGTACTTC
CASSLRPPYEQYF
>TRBJ1-1|NA|TRBV21-1|NA
TGTGCCAGCAGAGGGCAGGACACTGAAGCTTTCTTT
CASRGQDTEAFF
>TRBJ1-1|TRBD1|TRBV18|once
TGTGCCAGCTCACCACAGGGGGCCCTACACACTGAAGCTTTCTTT
CASSPQGALHTEAFF
>TRBJ2-7|TRBD1|TRBV29-1|NA
TGCAGCGTTTGGGGGACAGAGGAAGAGCAGTACTTC
CSVWGTEEEQYF
>TRBJ2-5|NA|TRBV7-2|NA
TGTGCCGGCAGTTATTTACCCCAAAACGCGGAGACCCAGTACTTC
CAGSYLPQNAETQYF
>TRBJ2-3|NA|TRBV3-1|NA
TGTGCCAGCAGCCAGCGGTATAGCACAGATACGCAGTATTTT
CASSQRYSTDTQYF
>TRBJ2-5|TRBD2|TRBV11-2|NA
TGTGCCAGCAGCTTAGATGCGGGGGGGCAAGAGACCCAGTACTTC
CASSLDAGGQETQYF
>TRBJ1-3|TRBD1|TRBV6-6|few
TGTGCCAGCAGTGACCCCGGACAGGGGATTTTTGGAAACACCATATATTTT
CASSDPGQGIFGNTIYF
>TRBJ1-5|NA|TRBV7-9|few
TGTGCCAGCAGCTTAGTTGGGACCGGGGATCAGCCCCAGCATTTT
CASSLVGTGDQPQHF
>TRBJ1-3|TRBD1|TRBV12-3/TRBV12-4|NA
TGTGCCAGCAGTCTCGGGACAGGGGGAAACACCATATATTTT
CASSLGTGGNTIYF
>TRBJ1-6|NA|TRBV27|many
TGTGCCAGCAGTTTGTCGGCAGGCGACTATAATTCACCCCTCCACTTT
CASSLSAGDYNSPLHF
>TRBJ2-7|NA|TRBV3-1|NA
TGTGCCAGCAGCCAACAGCACGAGCAGTACTTC
CASSQQHEQYF